Below, one T cell receptor beta chain is given with its context. This CDR3 spans 15 amino acids. Trimming removed 5 bases at V and 10 bases at J, with 20 bases between. The germline V gene encodes CDR1 MNHEY and CDR2 SVGAGI. Each sample came from a Caucasian adult donor living in Nashville, Tennessee. It was into CD45RA+ naive and CD45RA-negative memory subsets that the CD4+ cells were split. This specimen belongs to a study of shared clonotypes between healthy human individuals. Study context: Used for every donor were three CD4 naive, three CD4 memory, two CD8 naive and one CD8 memory plate.

Some clones are missing from TCRdb's copy, which holds only in-frame ones; the method was immunoSEQ multiplex PCR. The top ten clones hold about 1.8% of a sample with 550,000 to 800,000 clones, roughly 70% of them seen once. The chain carries TRBV6-5 and TRBJ1-4, with D perhaps matching TRBD1 (6 bases). Sequencing was performed on memory CD4+ T cells sorted from blood. Documented subset: CD45RA-negative fraction. This TCR came from a woman aged 25 to 39 in good health. CDR3 sequence (DNA): TGTGCCAGCAGTCCTCAGACAGGCAGTTTAGGAAAACTGTTTTTT. Translation: CASSPQTGSLGKLFF.